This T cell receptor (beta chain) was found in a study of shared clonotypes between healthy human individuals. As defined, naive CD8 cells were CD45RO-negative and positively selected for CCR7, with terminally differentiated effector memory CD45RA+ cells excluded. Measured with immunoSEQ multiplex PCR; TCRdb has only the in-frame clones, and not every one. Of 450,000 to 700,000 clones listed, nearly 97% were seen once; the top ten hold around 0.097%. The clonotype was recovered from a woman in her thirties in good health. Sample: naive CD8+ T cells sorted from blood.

CDR3 sequence reads: CASSLAGTKETQYF. The CDR3 nucleotides read TGTGCCAGCAGCTTAGCCGGGACCAAAGAGACCCAGTACTTC. This chain joins TRBV7-8 and TRBJ2-5; D may match TRBD1 or TRBD2 (5 bases each). The CDR3 runs to 14 residues. The germline gives CDR1 SGHVS, CDR2 FQNEAQ. V lost 0 bases, J lost 3 bases, and 8 bases lay in between.